The 24 T cell receptor beta chains presented below share a single source sample, sequenced in a study of neoadjuvant anti-PD-1 for oral cavity cancer. Measured with immunoSEQ multiplex PCR; TCRdb has only the in-frame clones, and not every one. This sample carries over 10,000 clones, more than 60% of them seen once, and the ten largest clones take 2.4%. The material sequenced was PBMCs, taken before nivolumab (anti-PD-1) treatment. Receptor source: a person aged 40 to 85 with oral cavity squamous cell carcinoma.

This sequence joins TRBV6-1 and TRBJ2-2; D perhaps matches TRBD1 (5 bases). Germline-derived CDR1 and CDR2 are MNHNS and SASEGT. V was shortened by 2 bases and J by 6 bases, with 10 bases between the two germline ends. This CDR3 has 14 residues. The CDR3: CASSEQGRSGELFF. CDR3 in DNA: TGTGCCAGCAGTGAACAGGGTCGGTCCGGGGAGCTGTTTTTT.

The V call is TRBV7-6, the J call TRBJ1-1, with D possibly being TRBD1 (6 bases). This CDR3 spans 14 amino acids. V was trimmed by 1 base and J by 0 bases, leaving 6 bases between them. Germline CDR1 is SGHVS and CDR2 is FNYEAQ. CDR3 sequence reads: CASSLGQVNTEAFF. The CDR3, as DNA: TGTGCCAGCAGCTTAGGACAGGTGAACACTGAAGCTTTCTTT.

The V call is TRBV19, the J call TRBJ2-1; TRBD2 agrees at 11 bases. The CDR3 runs 17 residues. V lost 5 bases and J lost 8; bases outside the gene matches: 14. Germline V gives CDR1 LNHDA, CDR2 SQIVND (reference sequence). The CDR3, as DNA: TGTGCCAGTAGTCCTTCACTAGCGGGAGCTGGAGGGGATGAGCAGTTCTTC. Its translation: CASSPSLAGAGGDEQFF.

This clone was observed a single time. The chain carries TRBV6-1 and TRBJ2-1; no clear D. V lost 4 bases to trimming and J lost 6 bases, with 16 bases between them. Germline V gene lookup returns CDR1 MNHNS and CDR2 SASEGT. The CDR3 runs 15 residues. The CDR3 loop is CASSAPSGPSNEQFF. The CDR3 DNA reads TGTGCCAGCAGTGCCCCCTCGGGCCCGAGCAATGAGCAGTTCTTC.

The chain has TRBV5-1 and TRBJ1-1; a weak D match, TRBD1 (5 bases). Germline V gives CDR1 SGHRS, CDR2 YFSETQ. Trimming pared 4 bases from V and 1 base from J, leaving 14 bases between. The CDR3 totals 15 residues. In DNA, the CDR3 is TGCGCCAGCAGCCGCCTGACAGAGCCGAACACTGAAGCTTTCTTT. This gives the protein CASSRLTEPNTEAFF.

This clone was recorded only once. V is TRBV19 and J is TRBJ1-2; D may be TRBD1 (6 bases). The ends were cut back, 4 bases at V and 8 bases at J, with 20 bases in the middle. Germline V gene sequence: CDR1 LNHDA, CDR2 SQIVND (reference sequence). This CDR3 is built from 15 residues. CDR3 loop: CASSSRGPKRDGYTF. CDR3 nucleotides: TGTGCCAGTAGTAGCAGGGGACCCAAACGGGACGGCTACACCTTC.

There are a few counts of this clone. The gene calls are TRBV6-1 and TRBJ1-5; 7 bases are shared with TRBD1. In germline, CDR1 is MNHNS, CDR2 SASEGT. V was clipped by 9 bases and J by 2 bases; unmatched bases: 10. This CDR3 contains 15 residues. This CDR3 is CASSTQTGGNQPQHF. Written as DNA, the CDR3 is TGTGCCAGTTCCACCCAAACAGGGGGCAATCAGCCCCAGCATTTT.

The chain joins TRBV29-1 to TRBJ2-7, with TRBD1 identical over 8 bases. The CDR3 loop spans 15 amino acids. The V gene end was trimmed by 0 bases and the J gene end by 2 bases; junction bases not matched to a gene: 6. Germline V gene lookup returns CDR1 SQVTM and CDR2 ANQGSEA. CDR3 sequence reads: CSVEEGTGWTYEQYF. CDR3 in DNA: TGCAGCGTTGAAGAAGGGACAGGATGGACCTACGAGCAGTACTTC.

CDR3 in amino acids: CASSYGFLGDEQFF. The CDR3 DNA sequence: TGTGCCAGCAGTTACGGGTTTCTGGGGGATGAGCAGTTCTTC. The chain joins TRBV6-5 to TRBJ2-1; D is perhaps TRBD1 or TRBD2 (5 bases each). There are 14 residues in the CDR3. Germline lookup yields CDR1 MNHEY and CDR2 SVGAGI. Trimming removed 2 bases at V and 8 bases at J, with 13 bases between.

The chain is built from TRBV6-4 and TRBJ2-5; 12 bases align to TRBD1. Trimming took 5 bases from V and 5 from J; bases not matched to a gene: 12. Germline CDR1 reads MRHNA; CDR2 reads SNTAGT. The CDR3 is 17 residues long. CDR3 nucleotides: TGTGCCAGCAGTATATCCTCCGGGACAGGGGGCAAGGAGACCCAGTACTTC. It translates to CASSISSGTGGKETQYF.

The chain joins TRBV19 to TRBJ2-1; tentative D call: TRBD2 (6 bases). Germline lookup yields CDR1 LNHDA and CDR2 SQIVND (reference sequence). V was trimmed by 0 bases and J by 8 bases, leaving 14 bases between them. The CDR3 sequence is 15 residues long. CDR3 sequence: CASSIEGRGSDEQFF. CDR3 DNA sequence: TGTGCCAGTAGTATAGAGGGGCGGGGATCCGATGAGCAGTTCTTC. The entire variable domain, with the rest obtained from reference TRBV19 and TRBJ2-1, is as follows: DGGITQSPKYLFRKEGQNVTLSCEQNLNHDAMYWYRQDPGQGLRLIYYSQIVNDFQKGDIAEGYSVSREKKESFPLTVTSAQKNPTAFYLCASSIEGRGSDEQFFGPGTRLTVL.

The rearrangement uses TRBV30 and TRBJ1-1; a possible D gene is TRBD1 (5 bases). CDR1 and CDR2 (germline): GTSNPN, SVGIG (reference sequence). Trimming took 4 bases from V and 6 from J, leaving 9 bases between them. CDR3 size: 11 residues. CDR3 nucleotide sequence: TGTGCCTGGATAGTCAGGGCTGAAGCTTTCTTT. Translation: CAWIVRAEAFF.

This clone was counted only a few times. The chain recombines TRBV7-2 with TRBJ1-2; a weak D match, TRBD1 (5 bases). The CDR3 covers 14 residues. V was pared by 5 bases and J by 4 bases, with 14 bases between. The V gene's germline CDR1 is SGHTA and CDR2 FQGNSA. The CDR3 DNA is TGTGCCAGCAGCACCGACAGAGCTTCCTATGGCTACACCTTC. Translated: CASSTDRASYGYTF.

There are a few counts of this clone. The chain is built from TRBV6-6 and TRBJ2-7; D not resolved. The CDR3 has 11 residues. The germline V gene has CDR1 MNHNY and CDR2 SVGAGI (reference sequence). Deletions cut 5 bases from V and 12 bases from J, with 14 bases between. Here the CDR3 DNA reads TGTGCCAGCAGTCGATTGACCGTCTGGTACTTC. As protein: CASSRLTVWYF.

The CDR3 region has the DNA TGTGCCAGCAGCGAATCTCACAGGGGGCGCTGGGATGGCTACACCTTC. It specifies CASSESHRGRWDGYTF. The V and J genes are TRBV6-4 and TRBJ1-2; the match to TRBD1 covers 9 bases. CDR3 length equals 16 residues. From germline, CDR1 is MRHNA and CDR2 SNTAGT. After removal of 6 bases from V and 6 bases from J, the junction contained 14 bases not matched to a gene.

The rearrangement links TRBV2 to TRBJ1-1; 11 bases map to TRBD1. Germline V gene data show CDR1 as SNHLY and CDR2 as FYNNEI. The length of the CDR3 is 18 residues. V was clipped by 5 bases and J by 2 bases; unmatched bases: 13. CDR3 nucleotides: TGTGCCAGCAGTAAAGGGGTAAGAAGGACAGGGGGCAACACTGAAGCTTTCTTT. Its translation is CASSKGVRRTGGNTEAFF. The full variable domain, completed using reference TRBV2 and TRBJ1-1, is EPEVTQTPSHQVTQMGQEVILRCVPISNHLYFYWYRQILGQKVEFLVSFYNNEISEKSEIFDDQFSVERPDGSNFTLKIRSTKLEDSAMYFCASSKGVRRTGGNTEAFFGQGTRLTVV.

The chain combines TRBV5-4 with TRBJ1-2, with 8 bases lining up with TRBD1. J gave up 4 bases and V 3 bases, and 5 bases lay outside the gene matches. Germline CDR1 is SGHNT and CDR2 is YYREEE (reference sequence). The CDR3 totals 14 residues. As DNA, the CDR3 is TGTGCCAGCAGCTCCGGACAGGGACGCTATGGCTACACCTTC. Protein sequence: CASSSGQGRYGYTF.

This chain connects TRBV29-1 to TRBJ2-1; TRBD1 agrees at 10 bases. Germline V gene data show CDR1 as SQVTM and CDR2 as ANQGSEA. CDR3 length: 13 residues. With V trimmed by 4 bases and J by 6 bases, 3 bases remained unmatched. CDR3: CSVGTGGFNEQFF. CDR3 DNA: TGCAGCGTTGGGACAGGGGGTTTCAATGAGCAGTTCTTC.

This sequence joins TRBV7-3 and TRBJ2-2; 8 nucleotides line up with TRBD1. Trimming cost V 5 bases and J 6 bases; bases outside gene matches: 8. This CDR3 has 15 residues. Germline CDR1 SGHTA, CDR2 FQGTGA. CDR3 sequence (DNA): TGTGCCAGCAGCCCGGGGGACAGGTTGTCCGGGGAGCTGTTTTTT. This gives the protein CASSPGDRLSGELFF.

The rearrangement joins TRBV11-3 to TRBJ1-1; D gene unclear. V lost 4 bases to trimming and J lost 0 bases, with 6 bases between them. The germline CDR1 and CDR2 sequences are SGHNT and YENEEA. The CDR3 is made up of 13 amino acids. CDR3 amino acids: CASSSTMNTEAFF. Written as DNA, the CDR3 is TGTGCCAGCAGCTCGACCATGAACACTGAAGCTTTCTTT. Full variable domain (remainder filled in from reference TRBV11-3 and TRBJ1-1): EAGVVQSPRYKIIEKKQPVAFWCNPISGHNTLYWYLQNLGQGPELLIRYENEEAVDDSQLPKDRFSAERLKGVDSTLKIQPAELGDSAVYLCASSSTMNTEAFFGQGTRLTVV.

The chain employs TRBV28 and TRBJ2-7, with 8 bases that match TRBD1. This CDR3 is built from 14 residues. Per germline, CDR1 MDHEN and CDR2 SYDVKM. V dropped 7 bases and J dropped 2; count of bases not matched to a gene: 7. CDR3 sequence reads: CASTSRDRTYEQYF. In DNA, the CDR3 is TGTGCCAGCACCTCCCGGGACAGGACCTACGAGCAGTACTTC.

This clone was seen just once. V is TRBV5-6 and J is TRBJ1-1; possibly TRBD1 for D (5 bases). Trimming left V 3 bases short and J 0 bases short, with 12 bases between. This CDR3 contains 15 residues. CDR1 is SGHDT, CDR2 YYEEEE, per germline. CDR3 sequence reads: CASSSLRGMNTEAFF. CDR3 nucleotide sequence: TGTGCCAGCAGCTCGTTACGGGGGATGAACACTGAAGCTTTCTTT.

This sequence joins TRBV2 and TRBJ2-5; possibly TRBD1 for D (5 bases). Germline CDR1 is SNHLY and CDR2 is FYNNEI. Trimming stripped 5 bases from V and 2 bases from J, with 12 bases between. The CDR3 length is 14 residues. CDR3 bases: TGTGCCAGCAGTCTTTTGACAGCTCAAGAGACCCAGTACTTC. Its translation is CASSLLTAQETQYF.

The chain has TRBV30 and TRBJ2-3, with 12 positions matching TRBD1. Germline V gene data show CDR1 as GTSNPN and CDR2 as SVGIG (reference sequence). This CDR3 region has 18 residues. Trimming cost V 3 bases and J 0 bases; bases outside gene matches: 10. CDR3 sequence: CAWSSGTGGEKSTDTQYF. CDR3 DNA sequence: TGTGCCTGGAGCTCCGGGACAGGGGGCGAAAAGAGCACAGATACGCAGTATTTT.